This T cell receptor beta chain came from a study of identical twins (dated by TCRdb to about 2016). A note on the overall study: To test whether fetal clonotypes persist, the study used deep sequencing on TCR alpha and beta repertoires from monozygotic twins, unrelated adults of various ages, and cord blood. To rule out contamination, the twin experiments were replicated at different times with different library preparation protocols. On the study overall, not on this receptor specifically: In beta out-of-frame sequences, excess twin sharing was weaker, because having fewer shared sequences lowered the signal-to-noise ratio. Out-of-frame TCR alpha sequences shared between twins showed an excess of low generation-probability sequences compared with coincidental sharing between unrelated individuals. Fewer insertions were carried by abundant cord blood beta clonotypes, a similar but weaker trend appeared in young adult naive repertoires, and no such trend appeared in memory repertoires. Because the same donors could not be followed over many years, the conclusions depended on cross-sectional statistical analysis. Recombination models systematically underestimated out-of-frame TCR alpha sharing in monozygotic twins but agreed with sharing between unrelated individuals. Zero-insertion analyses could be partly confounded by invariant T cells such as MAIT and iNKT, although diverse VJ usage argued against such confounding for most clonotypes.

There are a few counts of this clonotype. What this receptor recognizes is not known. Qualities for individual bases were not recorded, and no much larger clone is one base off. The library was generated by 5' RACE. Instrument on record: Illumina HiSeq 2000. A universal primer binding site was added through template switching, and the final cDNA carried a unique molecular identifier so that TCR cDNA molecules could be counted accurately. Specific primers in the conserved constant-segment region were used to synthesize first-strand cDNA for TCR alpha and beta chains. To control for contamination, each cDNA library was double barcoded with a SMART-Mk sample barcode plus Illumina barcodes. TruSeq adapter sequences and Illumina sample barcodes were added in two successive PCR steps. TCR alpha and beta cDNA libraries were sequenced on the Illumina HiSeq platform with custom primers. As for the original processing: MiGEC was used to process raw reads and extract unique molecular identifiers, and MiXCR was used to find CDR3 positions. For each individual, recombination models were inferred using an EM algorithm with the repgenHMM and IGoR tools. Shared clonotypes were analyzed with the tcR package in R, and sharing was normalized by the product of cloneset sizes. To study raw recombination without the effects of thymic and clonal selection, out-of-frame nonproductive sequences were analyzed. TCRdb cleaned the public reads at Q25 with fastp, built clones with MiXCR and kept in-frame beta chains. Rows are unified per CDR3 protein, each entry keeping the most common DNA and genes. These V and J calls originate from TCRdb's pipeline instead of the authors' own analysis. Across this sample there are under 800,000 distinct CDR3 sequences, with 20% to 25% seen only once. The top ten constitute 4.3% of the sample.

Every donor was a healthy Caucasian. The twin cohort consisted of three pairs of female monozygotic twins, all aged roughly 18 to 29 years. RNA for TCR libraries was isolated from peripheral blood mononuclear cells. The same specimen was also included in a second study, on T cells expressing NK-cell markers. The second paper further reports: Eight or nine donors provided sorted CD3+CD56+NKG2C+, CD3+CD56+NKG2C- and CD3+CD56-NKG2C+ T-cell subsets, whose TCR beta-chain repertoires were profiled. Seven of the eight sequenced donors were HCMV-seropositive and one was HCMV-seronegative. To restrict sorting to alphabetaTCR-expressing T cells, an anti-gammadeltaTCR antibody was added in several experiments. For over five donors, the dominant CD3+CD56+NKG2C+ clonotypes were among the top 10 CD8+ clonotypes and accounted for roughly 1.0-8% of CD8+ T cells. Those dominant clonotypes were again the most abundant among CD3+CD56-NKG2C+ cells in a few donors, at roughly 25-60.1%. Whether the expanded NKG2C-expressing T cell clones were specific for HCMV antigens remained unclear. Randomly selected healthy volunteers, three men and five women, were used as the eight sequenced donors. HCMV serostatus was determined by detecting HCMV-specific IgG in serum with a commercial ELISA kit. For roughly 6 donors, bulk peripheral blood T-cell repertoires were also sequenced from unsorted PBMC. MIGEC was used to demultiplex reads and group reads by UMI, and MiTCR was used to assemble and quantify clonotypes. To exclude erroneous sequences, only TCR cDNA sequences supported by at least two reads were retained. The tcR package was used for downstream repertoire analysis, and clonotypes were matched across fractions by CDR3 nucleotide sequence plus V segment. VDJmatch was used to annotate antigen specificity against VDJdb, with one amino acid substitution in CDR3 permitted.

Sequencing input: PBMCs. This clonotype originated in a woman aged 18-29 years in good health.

The DNA sequence follows: TGCAGTGCTAGAGATTTTCTTGGCGGGGCAGGGGAGACCCAGTACTTC. This codes for CSARDFLGGAGETQYF. Recombination linked TRBV20-1 to TRBJ2-5; matching of 6 bases hints at TRBD2 as the D gene. The CDR3 starts with the cysteine, ends with the phenylalanine, and has 16 residues. CDR3 DNA is the only sequence kept; it has 48 bases, read in frame from the first base. CDR1 and CDR2 (DFQATT, SNEGSKA) derive from the germline V gene (reference sequence). V was cut back by 0 bases and J by 5 bases, leaving a gap of 19 bases between them.